These 27 T cell receptor beta chains share one sample of origin, sequenced in a study of CD8+ T cells in alopecia areata (dated by TCRdb to between 2018 and 2020). The sample's time point label is to be understood as: baseline before oral tofacitinib. The library was made by the immunoSEQ multiplex PCR assay. For TCR sequencing, RNA was extracted from every sample and reverse transcribed into cDNA to serve as template. This is the immuneACCESS table as TCRdb keeps it, with only in-frame sequences that have V and J called. A part of the clones is gone; compared with another copy, unresolved V genes explain less than half, and the rest is unexplained. This sample lists hundreds of thousands of clones; 65% to 70% were detected once. The ten biggest clones cover approximately 1.2% of the sample. The sequencing here drew on CD4+ T cells sorted from blood, taken at week 0. The receptor set was obtained from a human donor with alopecia areata.

CDR3 DNA sequence: TGTGCCAGCAGGGTGAGCTCCTACGAGCAGTACTTC. It encodes CASRVSSYEQYF. The genes are TRBV2 and TRBJ2-7; D not resolved. CDR1 and CDR2 (germline): SNHLY, FYNNEI. The CDR3 is 12 residues long. Deletions cut 6 bases from V and 0 bases from J, with 6 bases between.

The chain couples TRBV7-9 to TRBJ2-7, with D maybe TRBD1 (6 bases). The length of the CDR3 is 15 residues. Germline V gene sequence: CDR1 SEHNR, CDR2 FQNEAQ (reference sequence). The germline V and J ends were trimmed by 4 bases and 0 bases, with 13 bases remaining between them. The CDR3 DNA reads as TGTGCCAGCAGCTCTTACGACAGGTTCTCCTACGAGCAGTACTTC. Its translation: CASSSYDRFSYEQYF.

The rearrangement uses TRBV29-1 and TRBJ1-1; maybe TRBD1 (5 bases). Looked up from germline, CDR1 is SQVTM and CDR2 is ANQGSEA. The CDR3 is made up of 12 amino acids. V shed 7 bases and J shed 1 base, with 10 bases lying between them. The chain's CDR3 is CSGVRGNTEAFF. CDR3 in DNA: TGCAGCGGAGTTAGGGGGAACACTGAAGCTTTCTTT. Variable domain in full (rest from reference TRBV29-1 and TRBJ1-1): SAVISQKPSRDICQRGTSLTIQCQVDSQVTMMFWYRQQPGQSLTLIATANQGSEATYESGFVIDKFPISRPNLTFSTLTVSNMSPEDSSIYLCSGVRGNTEAFFGQGTRLTVV.

This clone appeared once. The rearrangement uses TRBV6-5 and TRBJ2-3; weak D call: TRBD2 (5 bases). The ends were cut back, 2 bases at V and 4 bases at J, with 13 bases in the middle. The germline V gene encodes CDR1 MNHEY and CDR2 SVGAGI. CDR3 length equals 15 residues. CDR3 sequence: CASSYQPAGPDTQYF. In nucleotides, the CDR3 is TGTGCCAGCAGTTACCAACCGGCGGGCCCAGATACGCAGTATTTT.

On this clone: The same CDR3 can be traced to other DNA sequences in this sample. The V gene is TRBV30, the J gene TRBJ1-5, with D maybe TRBD1 (5 bases). The germline gives CDR1 GTSNPN, CDR2 SVGIG (reference sequence). This CDR3 is built from 15 residues. V lost 2 bases, J lost 5 bases, and 16 bases lay in between. CDR3 sequence (DNA): TGTGCCTGGAGTCAAGTGACAGCCGGTTATCAGCCCCAGCATTTT. Its translation: CAWSQVTAGYQPQHF.

This clone came up once. V usage is TRBV7-8 and J usage is TRBJ2-5, with TRBD1 matching over 9 bases. Germline values: CDR1 SGHVS, CDR2 FQNEAQ. The CDR3 is made up of 15 amino acids. Trimming at V came to 1 base and at J to 4 bases, leaving 4 bases not matched to a gene. In DNA, the CDR3 is TGTGCCAGCAGCTTAGGAGGGACAGGGTTAGAGACCCAGTACTTC. It yields the protein CASSLGGTGLETQYF.

This chain uses TRBV15 with TRBJ1-4, with D uncertain. With 5 bases removed from V and 0 bases from J, the gap between germline ends came to 13 bases. Germline-derived CDR1 and CDR2 are LNHNV and YYDKDF (reference sequence). The CDR3 has 16 amino acids. CDR3 DNA: TGTGCCACCAGCGCCGGGCTTTTTTCAACTAATGAAAAACTGTTTTTT. Protein product: CATSAGLFSTNEKLFF.

The chain links TRBV9 to TRBJ2-4; D gene unclear. This CDR3 is 13 amino acids long. Germline V gives CDR1 SGDLS, CDR2 YYNGEE. The germline V and J ends were trimmed by 2 bases and 6 bases, with 9 bases remaining between them. This CDR3 reads CASSVDARNIQYF. The CDR3 DNA follows: TGTGCCAGCAGCGTTGACGCCCGAAACATTCAGTACTTC.

This clone was counted only a few times. V gene TRBV25-1 combines with J gene TRBJ2-7; tentatively, D is TRBD1 or TRBD2 (5 bases each). V was clipped by 5 bases and J by 1 base, with 15 bases between them. The CDR3 extends over 15 amino acids. Germline CDR1 reads MGHDK; CDR2 reads SYGVNS. The CDR3, as DNA: TGTGCCAGCAGTTTGTACAGGACGGGGTCCTACGAGCAGTACTTC. This translates into CASSLYRTGSYEQYF.

The gene calls are TRBV27 and TRBJ2-5, with a weak D call TRBD2 (5 bases). V lost 6 bases and J lost 8, with 13 bases in between. Germline CDR1 MNHEY, CDR2 SMNVEV (reference sequence). The CDR3 consists of 12 residues. The CDR3 reads CASSPPGGTQYF. As DNA, the CDR3 is TGTGCCAGCAGCCCCCCCGGAGGAACCCAGTACTTC.

This clone came up once. The sample carries other DNA sequences with the same CDR3. The J gene is TRBJ2-3, the V gene TRBV9; tentatively, D is TRBD2 (5 bases). Trimming stripped 1 base from V and 2 bases from J, with 8 bases between. The CDR3 is 14 residues long. Germline V lookup: CDR1 SGDLS, CDR2 YYNGEE. CDR3 region: CASSVTGNTDTQYF. The CDR3 DNA sequence: TGTGCCAGCAGCGTAACGGGAAACACAGATACGCAGTATTTT.

There are a few counts of this clone. The rearrangement links TRBV29-1 to TRBJ2-7, with D perhaps TRBD1 (5 bases). Trimming took 8 bases from V and 0 from J, leaving 14 bases between them. The CDR3 loop spans 13 amino acids. Germline V CDR1 and CDR2: SQVTM, ANQGSEA. CDR3 coding DNA: TGCAGCTTCAAAGGGGTACTCTCCTACGAGCAGTACTTC. Amino acid sequence: CSFKGVLSYEQYF.

This clone was seen more than once but under ten times. The rearrangement joins TRBV5-4 to TRBJ2-3; 11 nucleotides match TRBD1. The CDR3 covers 15 residues. The germline gives CDR1 SGHNT, CDR2 YYREEE (reference sequence). The V gene end was trimmed by 4 bases and the J gene end by 6 bases; junction bases not matched to a gene: 7. The CDR3 nucleotides are TGTGCCAGCAGCATGACGGGACAGGGGGTGGATACGCAGTATTTT. This translates into CASSMTGQGVDTQYF.

The rearrangement joins TRBV5-1 to TRBJ2-5; tentatively, D is TRBD1 (6 bases). Trimming left V 0 bases short and J 1 base short, with 7 bases between. Per the germline V gene, CDR1 is SGHRS and CDR2 is YFSETQ. The CDR3 has 14 residues. The chain's CDR3 is CASSLDRVQETQYF. CDR3 in DNA: TGCGCCAGCAGCTTGGACAGGGTCCAAGAGACCCAGTACTTC.

Remarks on this clone: This specimen includes other DNA sequences encoding the same CDR3. The chain carries TRBV29-1 and TRBJ1-1; 9 bases fit TRBD1. Trimming removed 6 bases from V and 0 bases from J; junction bases left unmatched: 2. Germline-derived CDR1 and CDR2 are SQVTM and ANQGSEA. This CDR3 is built from 13 residues. For the CDR3, the DNA is TGCAGCGTGAGGGACAGGGTGAACACTGAAGCTTTCTTT. It codes for CSVRDRVNTEAFF.

This clone has more than one count but fewer than ten. The chain couples TRBV18 to TRBJ2-3, with D possibly TRBD2 on 5 matching bases. Trimming stripped 2 bases from V and 2 bases from J, with 8 bases between. This CDR3 contains 14 residues. CDR1 KGHSH and CDR2 LQKENI come from the germline V gene. The CDR3 DNA reads TGTGCCAGCTCACCATGGGGAGACACAGATACGCAGTATTTT. As protein: CASSPWGDTDTQYF.

The chain couples TRBV6-6 to TRBJ2-2; D gene ambiguous. The CDR3 has 14 residues. V was cut by 5 bases and J by 0 bases, with 7 bases left in between. Per the germline V gene, CDR1 is MNHNY and CDR2 is SVGAGI (reference sequence). CDR3 sequence (DNA): TGTGCCAGCAGTCCCAACACGAACACCGGGGAGCTGTTTTTT. Amino acid sequence: CASSPNTNTGELFF.

This clone was seen only once. This sequence joins TRBV19 and TRBJ2-2, with 8 bases lining up with TRBD1. V was clipped by 6 bases and J by 5 bases; unmatched bases: 5. Germline CDR1 reads LNHDA; CDR2 reads SQIVND (reference sequence). CDR3 length: 14 residues. The CDR3 nucleotides are TGTGCCAGTAGGAGGACAGGGCGTACCGGGGAGCTGTTTTTT. It translates to CASRRTGRTGELFF.

This chain joins TRBV6-5 and TRBJ2-5, with D perhaps assigned TRBD1 or TRBD2 (5 bases each). The CDR3 has 14 amino acids. CDR1 is MNHEY and CDR2 is SVGAGI in the germline V gene. With 2 bases removed from V and 3 bases from J, the gap between germline ends came to 10 bases. CDR3 amino acids: CASSYGTSKETQYF. The CDR3 bases are TGTGCCAGCAGTTACGGGACCTCGAAAGAGACCCAGTACTTC.

The chain has TRBV10-3 and TRBJ1-4; perhaps TRBD1 as D (5 bases). Germline V gene sequence: CDR1 ENHRY, CDR2 SYGVKD. V was shortened by 5 bases and J by 7 bases, with 14 bases between the two germline ends. The CDR3 loop spans 14 amino acids. CDR3 nucleotides: TGTGCCATCAGTATCGACAGCTCTGGTGAAAAACTGTTTTTT. Protein: CAISIDSSGEKLFF.

This chain uses TRBV5-6 with TRBJ2-1; D is perhaps TRBD1 (6 bases). Germline CDR1 reads SGHDT; CDR2 reads YYEEEE. This CDR3 is 13 amino acids long. Trimming stripped 0 bases from V and 6 bases from J, with 7 bases between. The CDR3 DNA is TGTGCCAGCAGCTTGGGACAGGCCAATGAGCAGTTCTTC. It specifies CASSLGQANEQFF.

There are a few counts of this clone. The chain carries TRBV6-5 and TRBJ2-3; the match to TRBD2 covers 10 bases. Germline values: CDR1 MNHEY, CDR2 SVGAGI. The CDR3 contains 14 residues. Losses at the gene ends were 7 bases for V and 3 bases for J; bases not matched to a gene: 4. The CDR3: CASKGTSETDTQYF. CDR3 nucleotide sequence: TGTGCCAGCAAAGGGACTAGCGAAACAGATACGCAGTATTTT.

The CDR3 region is CSVRQGVDTGELFF. CDR3 DNA: TGCAGCGTCAGACAGGGGGTAGACACCGGGGAGCTGTTTTTT. The chain recombines TRBV29-1 with TRBJ2-2; 9 bases match TRBD1. The CDR3 is 14 residues long. Germline V gives CDR1 SQVTM, CDR2 ANQGSEA. V gave up 6 bases and J gave up 3 bases; unmatched junction bases: 5.

The V gene is TRBV7-6, the J gene TRBJ2-5, with TRBD2 matching over 7 bases. V gave up 2 bases and J gave up 4 bases; unmatched junction bases: 4. The CDR3 has 14 amino acids. Germline values: CDR1 SGHVS, CDR2 FNYEAQ. As DNA, the CDR3 is TGTGCCAGCAGCTTAATTGCTAGCGGAGAGACCCAGTACTTC. It translates to CASSLIASGETQYF.

The chain employs TRBV30 and TRBJ1-1, with D hard to call. V dropped 2 bases and J dropped 2 bases, with 12 bases sitting between them. The germline gives CDR1 GTSNPN, CDR2 SVGIG (reference sequence). The CDR3 has 14 residues. CDR3 in DNA: TGTGCCTGGAGTTATCGCGGGTCCAACACTGAAGCTTTCTTT. Its translation: CAWSYRGSNTEAFF.

The chain employs TRBV4-3 and TRBJ1-2; D not resolved. V was shortened by 1 base and J by 3 bases, with 15 bases between the two germline ends. The CDR3 runs to 16 residues. Germline CDR1 and CDR2: LGHNA and YSLEER. In DNA, the CDR3 is TGCGCCAGCAGCCAAGTCCGCCCGGGAGACGACTATGGCTACACCTTC. Encoded protein: CASSQVRPGDDYGYTF.

The chain links TRBV29-1 to TRBJ2-7; perhaps TRBD2 as D (6 bases). The CDR3 has 12 residues. CDR1 is SQVTM, CDR2 ANQGSEA, per germline. The germline V and J ends were trimmed by 7 bases and 1 base, with 11 bases remaining between them. DNA for the CDR3: TGCAGCGCCGCGGGACCTTCCTACGAGCAGTACTTC. Translating it yields CSAAGPSYEQYF.